Here is one T cell receptor (beta chain) with its context. Amplification yielded TCR beta CDR3 regions, with RNA transcripts as the source. The HTBI primer set served for first-round RT-PCR of the TCR CDR3. TCRdb used MiXCR to reprocess the multiplex PCR reads, holding one entry per CDR3 protein. The repertoire includes 300,000 to 450,000 distinct CDR3 sequences, 20% to 25% of them detected once, and 70% to 75% sits in the top ten. The sample originates from a study of T cells in Graves' hyperthyroidism and ophthalmopathy. Per the germline V gene, CDR1 is KGHSH and CDR2 is LQKENI. There are 20 residues in the CDR3. V lost 5 bases, J lost 0 bases, and 13 bases stayed unmatched.

V usage is TRBV18 and J usage is TRBJ2-2; 12 nucleotides line up with TRBD2. Sample: blood. This TCR was sampled from a man between 45 and 60 years old with Graves' hyperthyroidism. DNA of the CDR3: TGTGCCAGCTCAGCGGGGACTAGCGGGCCAGACTTAGCGAACACCGGGGAGCTGTTTTTT. The encoded protein is CASSAGTSGPDLANTGELFF. The full variable domain, its missing parts supplied by reference TRBV18 and TRBJ2-2, is NAGVMQNPRHLVRRRGQEARLRCSPMKGHSHVYWYRQLPEEGLKFMVYLQKENIIDESGMPKERFSAEFPKEGPSILRIQQVVRGDSAAYFCASSAGTSGPDLANTGELFFGEGSRLTVL.